This section outlines one T cell receptor beta chain sequence together with its context. The record originates from a study of CD8 T cells in Susac syndrome. On the study more broadly: The Susac syndrome patients were therapy-naive, on corticosteroids, or on intravenous immunoglobulin alone at blood draw.

Reverse transcription of 0.5 to 1 ug RNA was performed with random hexamers. One entry per CDR3 protein, called by TCRdb with MiXCR from the immunoSEQ multiplex PCR reads. The sample carries tens of thousands of distinct CDR3 sequences, 95% to 97% recorded once. TCR beta sequencing covered blood CD8+ and CD4+ T cells. Sequenced sample: CD8+ T cells from PBMCs. This clonotype was obtained from a human donor with Susac syndrome.

This chain's CDR3 is CSAISYMAGASSYNEQFF. CDR3 coding DNA: TGCAGTGCGATATCCTATATGGCCGGGGCCAGCTCCTACAATGAGCAGTTCTTC. This chain connects TRBV20-1 to TRBJ2-1; D may correspond to TRBD1 or TRBD2 (5 bases each). This CDR3 has 18 residues. V was trimmed by 6 bases and J by 0 bases, leaving 24 bases between them. From germline, CDR1 is DFQATT and CDR2 SNEGSKA (reference sequence).